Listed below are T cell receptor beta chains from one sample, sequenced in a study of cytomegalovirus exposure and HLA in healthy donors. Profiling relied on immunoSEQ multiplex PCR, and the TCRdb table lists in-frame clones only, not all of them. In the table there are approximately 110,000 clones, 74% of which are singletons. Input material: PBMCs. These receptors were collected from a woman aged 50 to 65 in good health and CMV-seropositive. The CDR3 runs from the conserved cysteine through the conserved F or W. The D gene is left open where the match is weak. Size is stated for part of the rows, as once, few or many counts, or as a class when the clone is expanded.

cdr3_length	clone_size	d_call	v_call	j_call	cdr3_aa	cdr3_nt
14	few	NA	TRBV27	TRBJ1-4	CASRKTGPNEKLFF	TGTGCCAGCAGGAAGACAGGCCCTAACGAAAAACTGTTTTTT
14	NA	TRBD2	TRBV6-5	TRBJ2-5	CASSYSLGEGTQYF	TGTGCCAGCAGTTACTCTCTCGGGGAGGGGACCCAGTACTTC
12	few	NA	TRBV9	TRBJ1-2	CASSALGSGYTF	TGTGCCAGCAGCGCACTGGGGAGTGGCTACACCTTC
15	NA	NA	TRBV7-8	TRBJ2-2	CASSLFSRESGELFF	TGTGCCAGCAGCCTATTTTCGAGGGAATCCGGGGAGCTGTTTTTT
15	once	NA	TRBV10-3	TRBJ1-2	CAISVNTGLNYGYTF	TGTGCCATCAGTGTAAATACCGGACTTAACTATGGCTACACCTTC
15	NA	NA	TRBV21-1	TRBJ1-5	CASSTEQGDHQPQHF	TGTGCCAGCAGCACCGAACAGGGGGACCATCAGCCCCAGCATTTT
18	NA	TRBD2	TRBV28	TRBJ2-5	CASSRHDPGLARFETQYF	TGTGCCAGCAGCAGACATGACCCGGGACTAGCGAGGTTTGAGACCCAGTACTTC
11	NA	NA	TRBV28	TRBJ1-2	CASMGARGYTF	TGTGCCAGCATGGGGGCTCGGGGCTACACCTTC
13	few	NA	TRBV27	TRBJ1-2	CASSLSAGYGYTF	TGTGCCAGCAGTTTAAGCGCGGGCTATGGCTACACCTTC
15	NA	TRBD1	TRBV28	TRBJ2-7	CASSGRGLLSYEQYF	TGTGCCAGCAGTGGAAGGGGGCTACTCTCCTACGAGCAGTACTTC
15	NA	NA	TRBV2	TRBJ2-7	CASSERGLLGDEQYF	TGTGCCAGCAGTGAGCGGGGACTCCTTGGCGACGAGCAGTACTTC
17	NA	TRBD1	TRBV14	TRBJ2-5	CASSQGVTDRGQETQYF	TGTGCCAGCAGCCAAGGGGTGACGGACAGGGGTCAAGAGACCCAGTACTTC
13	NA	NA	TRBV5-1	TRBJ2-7	CAGSVWSGLGQYF	TGCGCCGGCAGCGTGTGGTCTGGGCTTGGGCAGTACTTC
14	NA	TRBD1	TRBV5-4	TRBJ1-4	CASSIQGAAEKLFF	TGTGCCAGCAGCATACAGGGGGCAGCTGAAAAACTGTTTTTT
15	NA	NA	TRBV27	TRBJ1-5	CASSLAARSNQPQHF	TGTGCCAGCAGTTTAGCGGCTCGAAGCAATCAGCCCCAGCATTTT
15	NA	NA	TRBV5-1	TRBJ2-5	CASRFGGAVEETQYF	TGCGCCAGCAGATTTGGGGGGGCCGTCGAAGAGACCCAGTACTTC
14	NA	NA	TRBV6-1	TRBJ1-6	CASSLNGGNSPLHF	TGTGCCAGCAGTTTAAACGGGGGTAATTCACCCCTCCACTTT
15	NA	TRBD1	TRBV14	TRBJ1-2	CASSQDRDRMYGYTF	TGTGCCAGCAGCCAAGATCGGGACAGGATGTATGGCTACACCTTC
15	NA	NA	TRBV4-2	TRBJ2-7	CASSQDPTLSYEQYF	TGTGCCAGCAGCCAAGATCCGACACTCTCCTACGAGCAGTACTTC
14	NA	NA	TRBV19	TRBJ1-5	CASNDRYRNQPQHF	TGTGCCAGTAACGACAGGTATCGGAATCAGCCCCAGCATTTT
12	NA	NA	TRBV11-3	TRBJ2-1	CASSRGRGEQFF	TGTGCCAGCAGCCGCGGTAGGGGAGAGCAGTTCTTC
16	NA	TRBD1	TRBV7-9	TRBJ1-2	CASSSFPRDRGFGYTF	TGTGCCAGCAGTTCATTCCCCCGGGACAGGGGCTTTGGCTACACCTTC
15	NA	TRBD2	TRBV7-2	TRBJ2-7	CASSPRTSGGYEQYF	TGTGCCAGCAGCCCACGGACTAGCGGGGGTTACGAGCAGTACTTC
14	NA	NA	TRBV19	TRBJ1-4	CASSITAWAEKLFF	TGTGCCAGTAGTATAACGGCCTGGGCTGAAAAACTGTTTTTT
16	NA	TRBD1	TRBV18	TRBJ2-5	CASSPPTGMIKETQYF	TGTGCCAGCTCACCACCGACAGGGATGATTAAAGAGACCCAGTACTTC
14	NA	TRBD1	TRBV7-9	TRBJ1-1	CASSFEGAYTEAFF	TGTGCCAGCAGCTTTGAGGGGGCGTACACTGAAGCTTTCTTT
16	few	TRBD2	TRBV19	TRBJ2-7	CASSPRLAGSSYEQYF	TGTGCCAGTAGTCCGCGTTTAGCGGGTAGCTCCTACGAGCAGTACTTC
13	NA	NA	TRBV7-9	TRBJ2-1	CASGRDPYNEQFF	TGTGCCAGCGGGCGGGACCCTTACAATGAGCAGTTCTTC
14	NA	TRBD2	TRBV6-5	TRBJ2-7	CASALSSGYYEQYF	TGTGCCAGCGCTCTGTCTAGCGGGTACTACGAGCAGTACTTC
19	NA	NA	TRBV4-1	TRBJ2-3	CASSPDRGGGPRGTDTQYF	TGCGCCAGCAGCCCAGACAGGGGAGGGGGACCTAGGGGCACAGATACGCAGTATTTT
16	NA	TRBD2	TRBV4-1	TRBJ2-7	CASSPILAGRSYEQYF	TGCGCCAGCAGCCCAATTCTAGCGGGGCGATCCTACGAGCAGTACTTC
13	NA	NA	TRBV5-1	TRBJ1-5	CASSYDGNQPQHF	TGCGCCAGCAGTTATGACGGGAATCAGCCCCAGCATTTT
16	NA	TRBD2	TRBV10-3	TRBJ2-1	CAISGGYGGGLNEQFF	TGTGCCATCAGTGGGGGTTATGGCGGGGGGCTTAATGAGCAGTTCTTC
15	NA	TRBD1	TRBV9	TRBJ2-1	CASSGQGALYNEQFF	TGTGCCAGCAGCGGACAGGGGGCCCTTTACAATGAGCAGTTCTTC
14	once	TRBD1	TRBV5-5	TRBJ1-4	CASSLTGGAEKLFF	TGTGCCAGCAGCTTGACAGGGGGCGCGGAAAAACTGTTTTTT
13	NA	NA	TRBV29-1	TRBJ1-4	CSVAGQINEKLFF	TGCAGCGTTGCGGGACAAATTAATGAAAAACTGTTTTTT
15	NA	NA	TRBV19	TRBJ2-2	CASRPSGVATGELFF	TGTGCCAGTAGACCCTCAGGGGTAGCCACCGGGGAGCTGTTTTTT
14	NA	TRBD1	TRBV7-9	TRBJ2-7	CSSSLASGQYEQYF	TGTTCCAGCAGCTTAGCCTCGGGACAGTACGAGCAGTACTTC
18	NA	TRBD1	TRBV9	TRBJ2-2	CASSVEGQGSGGSGELFF	TGTGCCAGCAGCGTAGAAGGACAGGGGTCAGGGGGTTCCGGGGAGCTGTTTTTT
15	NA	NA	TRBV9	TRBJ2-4	CASSARSSGKNIQYF	TGTGCCAGCAGCGCCCGATCTTCCGGCAAAAACATTCAGTACTTC
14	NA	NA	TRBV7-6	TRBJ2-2	CASSFWGPGGELFF	TGTGCCAGCAGCTTTTGGGGCCCTGGGGGGGAGCTGTTTTTT
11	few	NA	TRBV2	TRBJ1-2	CASRAGYGYTF	TGTGCCAGCAGGGCGGGGTATGGCTACACCTTC
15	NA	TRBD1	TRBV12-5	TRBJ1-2	CASGSPDRGLDGYTF	TGTGCTAGTGGCTCCCCGGACAGGGGGCTGGATGGCTACACCTTC
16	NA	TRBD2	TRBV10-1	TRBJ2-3	CASSESSRGSTDTQYF	TGCGCCAGCAGTGAGTCGTCGCGGGGGAGCACAGATACGCAGTATTTT
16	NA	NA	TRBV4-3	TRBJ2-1	CASSQEGVRAYNEQFF	TGCGCCAGCAGCCAAGAAGGGGTAAGGGCCTACAATGAGCAGTTCTTC
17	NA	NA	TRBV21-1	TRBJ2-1	CASSKAPGGIPYNEQFF	TGTGCCAGCAGCAAAGCGCCCGGGGGGATTCCCTACAATGAGCAGTTCTTC
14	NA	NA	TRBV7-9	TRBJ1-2	CASSLRQTAGGYTF	TGTGCCAGCAGCTTACGCCAGACAGCGGGGGGCTACACCTTC
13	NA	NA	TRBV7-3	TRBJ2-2	CASGRGGTGELFF	TGTGCCAGCGGTCGGGGAGGCACCGGGGAGCTGTTTTTT
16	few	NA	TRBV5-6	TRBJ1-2	CASSLYSRRVVYGYTF	TGTGCCAGCAGCTTGTACAGTCGACGAGTCGTCTATGGCTACACCTTC
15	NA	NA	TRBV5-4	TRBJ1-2	CASSLRSGADYGYTF	TGTGCCAGCAGCTTGCGGTCAGGGGCTGACTATGGCTACACCTTC
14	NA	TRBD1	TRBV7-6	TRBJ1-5	CASSAGQGLQPQHF	TGTGCCAGCAGCGCGGGACAGGGGTTGCAGCCCCAGCATTTT
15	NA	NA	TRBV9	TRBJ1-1	CASSPQTALNTEAFF	TGTGCCAGCAGCCCCCAGACAGCATTGAACACTGAAGCTTTCTTT
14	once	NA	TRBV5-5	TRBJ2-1	CASRKGVAGNEQFF	TGTGCCAGCAGAAAGGGGGTCGCGGGCAATGAGCAGTTCTTC
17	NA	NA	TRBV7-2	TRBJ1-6	CASSSDRPSSYNSPLHF	TGTGCCAGCAGCTCTGATAGACCTAGCTCCTATAATTCACCCCTCCACTTT
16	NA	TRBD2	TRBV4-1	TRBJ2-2	CASSLGAGGVSGELFF	TGCGCCAGCAGCTTAGGGGCGGGGGGGGTATCCGGGGAGCTGTTTTTT
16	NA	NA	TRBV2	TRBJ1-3	CASSFQGLLSGNTIYF	TGTGCCAGCAGTTTCCAGGGGCTCCTCTCTGGAAACACCATATATTTT
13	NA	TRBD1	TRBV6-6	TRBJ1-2	CATTQGPYYGYTF	TGTGCCACCACACAGGGGCCTTACTATGGCTACACCTTC